The 8 T cell receptor beta chains listed next were all sequenced from one sample in a study of technical replicates of blood from several donors (dated by TCRdb to about 2017). The method was the immunoSEQ multiplex PCR assay. Imported from immuneACCESS, the table was reduced by TCRdb to in-frame sequences with V and J called. These copies leave out some clones; in studies compared against another copy, an unresolved V gene accounts for under half, and the cause of the remainder is not known. The sample records 75,000 to 95,000 clones, 95% of which are singletons. The ten biggest clones cover just over 0.25% of the sample. Sequencing used T cells isolated from PBMCs. The receptor source for this set is a human donor in good health.

The genes are TRBV7-6 and TRBJ2-3, with a weak D call TRBD2 (5 bases). The CDR3 is made up of 13 amino acids. V was pared by 3 bases and J by 5 bases, with 9 bases between. From germline, CDR1 is SGHVS and CDR2 FNYEAQ. The CDR3 DNA sequence: TGTGCCAGCAGCTTGGGCCGGGAAGATACGCAGTATTTT. Residues: CASSLGREDTQYF.

The J gene is TRBJ1-5, the V gene TRBV2; the match to TRBD1 covers 8 bases. The V gene end was trimmed by 11 bases and the J gene end by 5 bases; junction bases not matched to a gene: 11. The CDR3 sequence is 14 residues long. Per the germline V gene, CDR1 is SNHLY and CDR2 is FYNNEI. As DNA, the CDR3 is TGTGCCGGCTCGAAGGGACAGGAGGATCAGCCCCAGCATTTT. Its protein product is CAGSKGQEDQPQHF.

This clone was seen only a few times. The chain has TRBV5-8 and TRBJ2-2, with unresolved D. The CDR3 consists of 14 residues. The ends were cut back, 2 bases at V and 4 bases at J, with 9 bases in the middle. CDR1 and CDR2 from the germline V gene are SGHTS and YDEGEE. The CDR3 here is CASSLTILTGELFF. DNA for the CDR3: TGTGCCAGCAGCTTAACAATTCTCACCGGGGAGCTGTTTTTT.

The table lists this clone with a few counts. V gene TRBV5-6 combines with J gene TRBJ1-5, with no clear D. Germline CDR1 is SGHDT and CDR2 is YYEEEE. Trimming took off 0 bases at V and 2 bases at J, with 3 bases between the two ends. This CDR3 is built from 13 residues. The CDR3 nucleotides read TGTGCCAGCAGCTTGGCGGGCAATCAGCCCCAGCATTTT. This gives the protein CASSLAGNQPQHF.

J is TRBJ2-1 and V is TRBV6-4, with 11 nucleotides matching TRBD2. The CDR3 extends over 16 amino acids. The V gene end was trimmed by 0 bases and the J gene end by 8 bases; junction bases not matched to a gene: 6. CDR1 MRHNA and CDR2 SNTAGT come from the germline V gene. The chain's CDR3 is CASSDSASGGSDEQFF. In nucleotides, the CDR3 is TGTGCCAGCAGTGACTCGGCTAGCGGGGGGTCAGATGAGCAGTTCTTC.

The chain employs TRBV5-4 and TRBJ2-7; 8 positions agree with TRBD1. Germline trimming cut 0 bases from V and 3 bases from J; bases unmatched to any gene: 2. CDR1 and CDR2 (germline): SGHNT, YYREEE (reference sequence). The CDR3 totals 14 residues. DNA of the CDR3: TGTGCCAGCAGCTTGGTGGGACAGGTCTACGAGCAGTACTTC. Amino acids: CASSLVGQVYEQYF. The full variable domain, in which reference TRBV5-4 and TRBJ2-7 provide the parts outside the CDR3, is ETGVTQSPTHLIKTRGQQVTLRCSSQSGHNTVSWYQQALGQGPQFIFQYYREEENGRGNFPPRFSGLQFPNYSSELNVNALELDDSALYLCASSLVGQVYEQYFGPGTRLTVT.

This clone occurred once. The chain recombines TRBV28 with TRBJ2-3; D is possibly TRBD2 (5 bases). Looked up from germline, CDR1 is MDHEN and CDR2 is SYDVKM. Trimming left V 5 bases short and J 5 bases short, with 11 bases between. CDR3 length: 13 residues. The CDR3 loop is CASSNPSGDTQYF. For the CDR3, the DNA is TGTGCCAGCAGTAATCCGAGCGGAGATACGCAGTATTTT.

The chain carries TRBV4-2 and TRBJ2-7; 7 positions agree with TRBD2. Germline V gene data show CDR1 as LGHNA and CDR2 as YNFKEQ. The V gene end was trimmed by 3 bases and the J gene end by 4 bases; junction bases not matched to a gene: 6. This CDR3 has 14 amino acids. This CDR3 is CASSQGREPYEQYF. Here the CDR3 DNA reads TGTGCCAGCAGCCAGGGGCGGGAGCCATACGAGCAGTACTTC.